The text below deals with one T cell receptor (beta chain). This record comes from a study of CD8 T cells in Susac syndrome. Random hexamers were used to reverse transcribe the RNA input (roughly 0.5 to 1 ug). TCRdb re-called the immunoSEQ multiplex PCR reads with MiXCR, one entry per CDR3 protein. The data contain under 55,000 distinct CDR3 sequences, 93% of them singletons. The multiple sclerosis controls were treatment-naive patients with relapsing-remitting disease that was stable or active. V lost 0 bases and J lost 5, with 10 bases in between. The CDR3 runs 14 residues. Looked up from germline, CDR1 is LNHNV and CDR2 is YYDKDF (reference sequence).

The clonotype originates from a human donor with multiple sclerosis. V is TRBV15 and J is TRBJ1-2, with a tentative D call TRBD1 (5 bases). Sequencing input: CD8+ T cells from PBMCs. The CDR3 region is CATSRDVGTYGYTF. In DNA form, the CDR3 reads TGTGCCACCAGCAGAGATGTGGGGACTTATGGCTACACCTTC. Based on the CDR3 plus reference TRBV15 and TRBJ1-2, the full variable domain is DAMVIQNPRYQVTQFGKPVTLSCSQTLNHNVMYWYQQKSSQAPKLLFHYYDKDFNNEADTPDNFQSRRPNTSFCFLDIRSPGLGDTAMYLCATSRDVGTYGYTFGSGTRLTVV.